In its sample, the clone carrying this TCR beta chain was seen once. V lost 0 bases, J lost 8 bases, and 13 bases lay in between. Germline CDR1 is SGHNT and CDR2 is YYREEE (reference sequence). This CDR3 is 14 amino acids long. The data were taken from a study of blood T cell repertoires in COVID-19. Study context: Donors in the United States, Italy and Spain gave samples during acute or convalescent COVID-19. PBMCs, B-cell-depleted T cells, or T cells were the source of the cDNA or gDNA that made up the material.

Individuals drawn from around 25 US areas were about 18 to 90 years old. Donors in Cohort 3 who had recovered were those with two negative PCRs, healthcare professional clearance, or resolution of their symptoms. TCRdb's table, derived via immunoSEQ multiplex PCR, lists solely in-frame clones and lacks some. The table shows about 330,000 clones, with 75% to 90% occurring only once. The chain joins TRBV5-4 to TRBJ2-3; a possible D gene is TRBD1 (6 bases). The TCR was taken from a man aged 30 to 45 who had recovered from COVID-19. Sequencing was done on a sample of PBMCs or T cells enriched from blood (not recorded which). CDR3 nucleotide sequence: TGTGCCAGCAGCTTGGTTGGGGGCCCCGGTACGCAGTATTTT. Its translation is CASSLVGGPGTQYF.